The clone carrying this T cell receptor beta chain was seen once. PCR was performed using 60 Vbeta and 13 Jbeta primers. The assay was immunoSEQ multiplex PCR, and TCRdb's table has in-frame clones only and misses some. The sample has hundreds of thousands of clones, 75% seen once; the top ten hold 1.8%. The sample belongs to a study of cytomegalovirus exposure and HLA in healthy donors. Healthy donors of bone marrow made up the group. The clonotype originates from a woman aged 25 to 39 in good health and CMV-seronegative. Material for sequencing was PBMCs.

CDR3 DNA sequence: TGTGCCAGCAGCTTAGCGAGTCAGGGGGCTTCTTTTGAGCAGTACTTC. Translating gives CASSLASQGASFEQYF. The chain joins TRBV7-2 to TRBJ2-7; 8 bases are a match to TRBD1. The CDR3 has 16 residues. V was pared by 0 bases and J by 7 bases, with 11 bases of the junction left unmatched. The V gene's germline CDR1 is SGHTA and CDR2 FQGNSA.